Presented here are 16 T cell receptor beta chains from one specimen sequenced in a study of blood T cell repertoires in COVID-19. Method: immunoSEQ multiplex PCR; TCRdb's copy keeps in-frame clones and lacks some. The data contain fewer than 250,000 clones, around 91% of them singletons. The sample comprised peripheral blood. Every receptor here comes from a woman aged 40 to 50 with acute or convalescent COVID-19.

The V and J genes are TRBV7-9 and TRBJ2-1, with 11 bases that match TRBD2. V lost 2 bases to trimming and J lost 5 bases; unmatched junction nucleotides: 8. This CDR3 comprises 17 residues. CDR1 is SEHNR and CDR2 is FQNEAQ in the germline V gene (reference sequence). Here the CDR3 DNA reads TGTGCCAGCAGCTTAACTGAACTAGCGGGGGTGAACAATGAGCAGTTCTTC. Its translation is CASSLTELAGVNNEQFF.

The rearrangement uses TRBV6-6 and TRBJ1-2; 7 bases are shared with TRBD1. Losses at the gene ends were 2 bases for V and 1 base for J; bases not matched to a gene: 4. CDR3 length: 15 residues. Germline-derived CDR1 and CDR2 are MNHNY and SVGAGI (reference sequence). CDR3 nucleotide sequence: TGTGCCAGCAGTTACGTCGCAGGGGGTAACTATGGCTACACCTTC. Its translation: CASSYVAGGNYGYTF.

The CDR3 spells CASASIGDKENSPLHF. Here the CDR3 DNA reads TGTGCTAGTGCCTCCATTGGGGACAAGGAGAATTCACCCCTCCACTTT. V and J are TRBV12-5 and TRBJ1-6; D possibly corresponds to TRBD1 (6 bases). V was clipped by 7 bases and J by 7 bases, with 20 bases between them. CDR1 and CDR2 from the germline V gene are LGHNT and FRNRAP. The CDR3 covers 16 residues.

The chain couples TRBV7-8 to TRBJ2-5, with D tentatively TRBD2 (5 bases). Germline CDR1 reads SGHVS; CDR2 reads FQNEAQ. The CDR3 is 14 amino acids. Trimming cost V 0 bases and J 4 bases, with 9 bases left between them. The CDR3 sequence: CASSLAETTETQYF. The CDR3 nucleotides are TGTGCCAGCAGCTTAGCGGAGACTACAGAGACCCAGTACTTC. Combining the CDR3 with reference TRBV7-8 and TRBJ2-5 gives the whole variable domain GAGVSQSPRYKVAKRGQDVALRCDPISGHVSLFWYQQALGQGPEFLTYFQNEAQLDKSGLPSDRFFAERPEGSVSTLKIQRTQQEDSAVYLCASSLAETTETQYFGPGTRLLVL.

This clone was picked up a small number of times. The CDR3 protein is CSGGDRGIEAFF. CDR3 DNA: TGCAGCGGGGGGGATCGGGGAATTGAAGCTTTCTTT. The genes are TRBV29-1 and TRBJ1-1, with D possibly matching TRBD1 (5 bases). CDR3 length: 12 amino acids. Germline V gene sequence: CDR1 SQVTM, CDR2 ANQGSEA. V was pared by 7 bases and J by 7 bases, with 16 bases between.

The gene calls are TRBV25-1 and TRBJ1-6, with TRBD1 identical over 9 bases. Germline values: CDR1 MGHDK, CDR2 SYGVNS. CDR3 length: 14 residues. V dropped 7 bases and J dropped 7; count of bases not matched to a gene: 5. The CDR3 here is CASTYRGQNSPLHF. The CDR3, as DNA: TGTGCCAGCACGTACAGGGGGCAGAATTCACCCCTCCACTTT.

The chain combines TRBV2 with TRBJ2-1; TRBD2 matches 9 bases. Germline values: CDR1 SNHLY, CDR2 FYNNEI. Trimming removed 5 bases from V and 8 bases from J; junction bases left unmatched: 10. This CDR3 region has 15 residues. In DNA, the CDR3 is TGTGCCAGCAGTAACGAGCGGGGGGCCGGGTATGAGCAGTTCTTC. It codes for CASSNERGAGYEQFF.

The chain uses TRBV7-2 and TRBJ2-1, with TRBD2 matching 8 bases. CDR1 is SGHTA and CDR2 is FQGNSA in the germline V gene. The J segment lost 4 bases and the V segment lost 5 bases, leaving 7 bases of the junction unmatched. The CDR3 has 15 amino acids. This CDR3 is CASSLGTSGYNEQFF. The CDR3 region has the DNA TGTGCCAGCAGCCTCGGTACTAGCGGTTACAATGAGCAGTTCTTC.

This sequence joins TRBV9 and TRBJ2-2; TRBD2 matches at 9 bases. This CDR3 spans 16 amino acids. Germline CDR1 SGDLS, CDR2 YYNGEE. Trimming cost V 4 bases and J 0 bases; bases outside gene matches: 4. The CDR3 is CASSRTSATNTGELFF. Written as DNA, the CDR3 is TGTGCCAGCAGCAGGACTAGCGCCACGAACACCGGGGAGCTGTTTTTT.

This chain joins TRBV3-1 (or the pseudogene TRBV3-2) and TRBJ2-3; 10 positions match TRBD2. The trim removed 2 bases at V and 2 bases at J, leaving 7 bases unmatched. CDR1 LGHDT and CDR2 YNNKEL come from the germline V gene (reference sequence). This CDR3 is built from 17 residues. The CDR3 spells CASSQSITSGDTDTQYF. CDR3 in DNA: TGTGCCAGCAGCCAAAGTATCACTAGCGGGGACACAGATACGCAGTATTTT.

The chain joins TRBV2 to TRBJ1-4; a possible D gene is TRBD1 (5 bases). In germline, CDR1 is SNHLY, CDR2 FYNNEI. V was cut by 6 bases and J by 7 bases, with 18 bases left in between. This CDR3 has 15 residues. In DNA, the CDR3 is TGTGCCAGCAGCACGGGACTCAACATAGGTGAAAAACTGTTTTTT. This codes for CASSTGLNIGEKLFF. The full variable domain, with the rest looked up from reference TRBV2 and TRBJ1-4, is EPEVTQTPSHQVTQMGQEVILRCVPISNHLYFYWYRQILGQKVEFLVSFYNNEISEKSEIFDDQFSVERPDGSNFTLKIRSTKLEDSAMYFCASSTGLNIGEKLFFGSGTQLSVL.

The J gene is TRBJ2-2, the V gene TRBV7-2, with TRBD1 as a possible D gene (6 bases). V gave up 3 bases and J gave up 5 bases, with 10 bases separating them. The CDR3 runs 14 residues. In germline, CDR1 is SGHTA, CDR2 FQGNSA. The CDR3 DNA is TGTGCCAGCAGCTTGAACAGGGCTACCGGGGAGCTGTTTTTT. Translated: CASSLNRATGELFF.

Comment on this clone: The same CDR3 can be traced to other DNA sequences in this sample. The rearrangement joins TRBV24-1 to TRBJ2-1; 15 positions agree with TRBD2. After removal of 7 bases from V and 6 bases from J, the junction contained 0 bases not matched to a gene. The CDR3 runs 14 residues. Germline V CDR1 and CDR2: KGHDR, SFDVKD. The CDR3 protein is CATRGLAGGNEQFF. CDR3 DNA: TGTGCCACCAGGGGACTAGCGGGGGGCAATGAGCAGTTCTTC.

J is TRBJ1-1 and V is TRBV6-5; unclear D gene. Germline V gives CDR1 MNHEY, CDR2 SVGAGI. The CDR3 spans 13 residues. V was clipped by 8 bases and J by 0 bases, with 10 bases between them. The DNA of the CDR3 is TGTGCCAGCTCCCCTCAGATGAACACTGAAGCTTTCTTT. It is translated as CASSPQMNTEAFF.

The chain links TRBV10-3 to TRBJ1-2, with a weak D call TRBD1 (5 bases). Trimming removed 5 bases at V and 8 bases at J, with 9 bases between. The germline gives CDR1 ENHRY, CDR2 SYGVKD. The CDR3 contains 11 residues. The CDR3 loop reads CAISNQGGYTF. CDR3 coding DNA: TGTGCCATCAGTAATCAGGGAGGCTACACCTTC.

The chain is built from TRBV20-1 and TRBJ1-1; D is ambiguous. The CDR3 runs 10 residues. Germline CDR1 and CDR2: DFQATT and SNEGSKA (reference sequence). V was trimmed by 5 bases and J by 4 bases, leaving 5 bases between them. The CDR3 DNA reads as TGCAGTGCTGGGCGCACTGAAGCTTTCTTT. It is translated as CSAGRTEAFF.